The 28 T cell receptor beta chains below come from one sample, sequenced in a study of shared clonotypes between healthy human individuals. Naive CD8 cells comprised CD45RO-negative, CCR7-positively selected cells, excluding terminally differentiated effector memory CD45RA+ cells. The method was immunoSEQ multiplex PCR; TCRdb's version includes in-frame clones alone and lacks a portion of them. The sample contains roughly 2,000,000 clones, around 95% of which appear only once. Sequencing input: naive CD8+ T cells from PBMCs. The receptor source for this set is a man aged 18 to 29 in good health. Some clones in this sample may be carry-over from other donors' samples.

V is TRBV14 and J is TRBJ2-7, with a weak D call TRBD2 (5 bases). The germline V and J ends were trimmed by 0 bases and 2 bases, with 14 bases remaining between them. Germline V gene sequence: CDR1 SGHDN, CDR2 FVKESK. The CDR3 spans 16 residues. CDR3 bases: TGTGCCAGCAGCCAAGAAGGCTGGCAGCGGACCTACGAGCAGTACTTC. This encodes CASSQEGWQRTYEQYF. Filled out from reference TRBV14 and TRBJ2-7, the complete variable domain reads EAGVTQFPSHSVIEKGQTVTLRCDPISGHDNLYWYRRVMGKEIKFLLHFVKESKQDESGMPNNRFLAERTGGTYSTLKVQPAELEDSGVYFCASSQEGWQRTYEQYFGPGTRLTVT.

The chain is built from TRBV9 and TRBJ2-5; D tentatively fits TRBD1 or TRBD2 (7 bases each). V lost 4 bases and J lost 5, with 15 bases in between. This CDR3 contains 14 residues. Germline-derived CDR1 and CDR2 are SGDLS and YYNGEE. This CDR3 reads CASSPYRGGETQYF. CDR3 in DNA: TGTGCCAGCAGCCCGTACAGGGGAGGGGAGACCCAGTACTTC.

This clone was seen only a few times. This chain joins TRBV9 and TRBJ1-1, with a possible D match to TRBD1 (5 bases). Deletions cut 4 bases from V and 1 base from J, with 11 bases between. The CDR3 runs 14 residues. CDR1 and CDR2 (germline): SGDLS, YYNGEE. The CDR3 region has the DNA TGTGCCAGCAGCTCGGCAGGGACGAACACTGAAGCTTTCTTT. This encodes CASSSAGTNTEAFF.

This clone is a singleton in its sample. For the CDR3, the DNA is TGTGCCAGCAGTGTATCTAGCGGGAGTGGCTATGAGCAGTTCTTC. This translates into CASSVSSGSGYEQFF. The genes are TRBV25-1 and TRBJ2-1, with 10 bases matching TRBD2. Losses at the gene ends were 4 bases for V and 8 bases for J; bases not matched to a gene: 8. The V gene's germline CDR1 is MGHDK and CDR2 SYGVNS. The CDR3 has 15 amino acids.

This clone appeared a few times. V and J are TRBV10-3 and TRBJ2-7; 8 nucleotides align to TRBD1. The CDR3 extends over 14 amino acids. Germline V gives CDR1 ENHRY, CDR2 SYGVKD. After removal of 0 bases from V and 6 bases from J, the junction contained 4 bases not matched to a gene. The CDR3 loop reads CAISESATGVEQYF. The CDR3 nucleotides are TGTGCCATCAGTGAGTCTGCGACAGGGGTCGAGCAGTACTTC.

This clone was recorded once. The chain is built from TRBV7-2 and TRBJ2-3; no clear D gene. The length of the CDR3 is 15 residues. The V gene lost 1 base and the J gene lost 2 bases, with 10 bases spanning the gap. Germline CDR1 is SGHTA and CDR2 is FQGNSA. This chain's CDR3 is CASSLDGSLTDTQYF. CDR3 DNA: TGTGCCAGCAGCTTAGATGGTAGTCTCACAGATACGCAGTATTTT. Complete variable domain (other parts from reference TRBV7-2 and TRBJ2-3): GAGVSQSPSNKVTEKGKDVELRCDPISGHTALYWYRQSLGQGLEFLIYFQGNSAPDKSGLPSDRFSAERTGGSVSTLTIQRTQQEDSAVYLCASSLDGSLTDTQYFGPGTRLTVL.

This rearrangement joins TRBV7-3 to TRBJ1-2; D is ambiguous. The CDR3 covers 12 residues. Trimming removed 4 bases at V and 4 bases at J, with 7 bases between. The V gene's germline CDR1 is SGHTA and CDR2 FQGTGA. The CDR3 is CASSSTIYGYTF. CDR3 sequence (DNA): TGTGCCAGCAGCTCTACGATCTATGGCTACACCTTC. Complete variable domain (other parts from reference TRBV7-3 and TRBJ1-2): GAGVSQTPSNKVTEKGKYVELRCDPISGHTALYWYRQSLGQGPEFLIYFQGTGAADDSGLPNDRFFAVRPEGSVSTLKIQRTERGDSAVYLCASSSTIYGYTFGSGTRLTVV.

A word on this clone: Other DNA sequences of this sample code for an identical CDR3. The rearrangement links TRBV27 to TRBJ2-7, with D tentatively TRBD1 (6 bases). The germline V and J ends were trimmed by 6 bases and 0 bases, with 9 bases remaining between them. Germline V gene sequence: CDR1 MNHEY, CDR2 SMNVEV (reference sequence). The CDR3 loop spans 13 amino acids. The CDR3 region has the DNA TGTGCCAGCAGGCCGGACAGCTCCTACGAGCAGTACTTC. Its translation: CASRPDSSYEQYF.

This clone appeared a few times. The genes are TRBV19 and TRBJ1-1; tentatively, D is TRBD1 (6 bases). Germline-derived CDR1 and CDR2 are LNHDA and SQIVND (reference sequence). Deletions cut 3 bases from V and 4 bases from J, with 18 bases between. This CDR3 has 16 residues. The CDR3 spells CASSISSPYRATEAFF. The DNA for the CDR3 is TGTGCCAGTAGTATCTCTTCCCCGTACAGGGCCACTGAAGCTTTCTTT.

The chain couples TRBV28 to TRBJ2-1; the D call may be TRBD1 or TRBD2 (5 bases each). V shed 3 bases and J shed 7 bases, with 16 bases lying between them. This CDR3 has 15 amino acids. Germline lookup yields CDR1 MDHEN and CDR2 SYDVKM. CDR3 DNA: TGTGCCAGCAGTTTCGGGACCGCTGCAGCGAATGAGCAGTTCTTC. Translating it yields CASSFGTAAANEQFF.

The genes are TRBV14 and TRBJ2-3; the D gene is possibly TRBD2 (5 bases). The CDR3 loop spans 16 amino acids. V gave up 1 base and J gave up 1 base, with 12 bases separating them. The germline V gene encodes CDR1 SGHDN and CDR2 FVKESK. CDR3 in amino acids: CASSQVGYGGTDTQYF. For the CDR3, the DNA is TGTGCCAGCAGCCAAGTGGGTTACGGGGGCACAGATACGCAGTATTTT.

The chain has TRBV9 and TRBJ2-7; perhaps TRBD2 as D (5 bases). Germline-derived CDR1 and CDR2 are SGDLS and YYNGEE. V lost 5 bases and J lost 2, with 17 bases in between. The CDR3 is 15 residues long. The CDR3 loop is CASSPRIAPTYEQYF. CDR3 nucleotide sequence: TGTGCCAGCAGTCCTCGGATAGCGCCGACCTACGAGCAGTACTTC.

The chain carries TRBV4-1 and TRBJ1-2, with D maybe TRBD1 (5 bases). CDR1 and CDR2 from the germline V gene are MGHRA and YSYEKL. Between the trimmed V and J ends, which lost 0 bases and 4 bases, there was a span of 12 bases. The CDR3 has 15 residues. The CDR3 spells CASSQEAGHSYGYTF. CDR3 nucleotide sequence: TGCGCCAGCAGCCAAGAAGCGGGGCACAGCTATGGCTACACCTTC.

The chain links TRBV4-3 to TRBJ2-7; D gene uncertain. CDR1 is LGHNA, CDR2 YSLEER, per germline. Deletions cut 0 bases from V and 2 bases from J, with 17 bases between. The CDR3 covers 17 residues. CDR3 in amino acids: CASSQDTRTGPTYEQYF. DNA of the CDR3: TGCGCCAGCAGCCAAGATACCCGGACGGGCCCTACCTACGAGCAGTACTTC.

V gene TRBV11-1 combines with J gene TRBJ2-1; the D call may be TRBD1 or TRBD2 (5 bases each). This CDR3 region has 15 residues. From germline, CDR1 is SGHAT and CDR2 FQDESV (reference sequence). The germline V and J ends were trimmed by 1 base and 6 bases, with 13 bases remaining between them. The CDR3 reads CASSLVPGARNEQFF. CDR3 in DNA: TGTGCCAGCAGCTTAGTTCCCGGGGCTCGCAATGAGCAGTTCTTC.

This clone appeared once. The V call is TRBV29-1, the J call TRBJ1-2; no reliable D call. The germline V gene encodes CDR1 SQVTM and CDR2 ANQGSEA. The CDR3 consists of 12 residues. The germline V and J ends were trimmed by 6 bases and 0 bases, with 8 bases remaining between them. CDR3 amino acids: CSVLTSNYGYTF. CDR3 bases: TGCAGCGTCCTAACTTCTAACTATGGCTACACCTTC.

In its sample, this clone was seen once. The CDR3 is CASSLGSSEQYF. Written as DNA, the CDR3 is TGCGCCAGCAGCTTGGGGTCTTCCGAGCAGTACTTC. The rearrangement links TRBV5-1 to TRBJ2-7; D is unresolved. This CDR3 has 12 amino acids. Germline V gene sequence: CDR1 SGHRS, CDR2 YFSETQ. Between the trimmed V and J ends, which lost 0 bases and 6 bases, there was a span of 7 bases.

The CDR3 is CASSSRPGYGSTDTQYF. In DNA, the CDR3 is TGTGCCAGCAGCTCACGACCCGGCTACGGGAGCACAGATACGCAGTATTTT. The gene calls are TRBV9 and TRBJ2-3; no reliable D call. The CDR3 contains 17 residues. CDR1 and CDR2 (germline): SGDLS, YYNGEE. The ends were cut back, 4 bases at V and 0 bases at J, with 18 bases in the middle.

This clone was detected only once. The genes are TRBV7-6 and TRBJ2-7; no firm D call. There are 18 residues in the CDR3. V was trimmed by 1 base and J by 0 bases, leaving 19 bases between them. Germline CDR1 SGHVS, CDR2 FNYEAQ. The CDR3 is CASSLDPSGQFISYEQYF. The CDR3 DNA sequence: TGTGCCAGCAGCTTAGACCCCTCTGGGCAGTTCATCTCCTACGAGCAGTACTTC.

V and J are TRBV16 and TRBJ1-5; D call uncertain. Germline CDR1 and CDR2: KGHSY and FQNENV. The CDR3 loop spans 16 amino acids. Trimming removed 1 base at V and 9 bases at J, with 19 bases between. CDR3 protein: CASSQYREQTWWPQHF. In nucleotides, the CDR3 is TGTGCCAGCAGCCAATATCGAGAGCAGACGTGGTGGCCCCAGCATTTT.

The V call is TRBV10-3, the J call TRBJ2-1; 10 nucleotides align to TRBD2. Germline-derived CDR1 and CDR2 are ENHRY and SYGVKD. CDR3 size: 16 residues. With 7 bases clipped from V and 2 bases from J, the junction kept 8 bases outside the gene matches. The CDR3 DNA reads as TGTGCCATCAAAGAGAACCTAGCGGGAGCCTACAATGAGCAGTTCTTC. Translated: CAIKENLAGAYNEQFF.

The chain carries TRBV7-3 and TRBJ2-3, with 7 bases matching TRBD1. V gave up 2 bases and J gave up 7 bases; unmatched junction bases: 9. CDR1 is SGHTA, CDR2 FQGTGA, per germline. The CDR3 spans 15 residues. CDR3 in amino acids: CASSLVAGGGNTQYF. DNA for the CDR3: TGTGCCAGCAGCTTAGTGGCAGGGGGTGGGAATACGCAGTATTTT.

This chain links TRBV5-1 with TRBJ2-7; TRBD2 aligns across 12 bases. The germline CDR1 and CDR2 sequences are SGHRS and YFSETQ. Trimming at V came to 4 bases and at J to 0 bases, leaving 8 bases not matched to a gene. The CDR3 loop spans 17 amino acids. The CDR3 spells CASSLGLAGYISYEQYF. CDR3 DNA: TGCGCCAGCAGCCTAGGACTAGCGGGATATATCTCCTACGAGCAGTACTTC. The whole variable domain, remainder taken from reference TRBV5-1 and TRBJ2-7, is KAGVTQTPRYLIKTRGQQVTLSCSPISGHRSVSWYQQTPGQGLQFLFEYFSETQRNKGNFPGRFSGRQFSNSRSEMNVSTLELGDSALYLCASSLGLAGYISYEQYFGPGTRLTVT.

This chain links TRBV7-9 with TRBJ2-4; a possible D gene is TRBD2 (5 bases). CDR1 SEHNR and CDR2 FQNEAQ come from the germline V gene (reference sequence). The CDR3 consists of 14 residues. V lost 2 bases to trimming and J lost 8 bases, with 13 bases between them. The CDR3, as DNA: TGTGCCAGCAGCTTATTTGACCTGGAGGACATTCAGTACTTC. Translation gives CASSLFDLEDIQYF.

The chain combines TRBV5-1 with TRBJ2-7; perhaps TRBD1 as D (7 bases). Between the trimmed V and J ends, which lost 3 bases and 4 bases, there was a span of 23 bases. The CDR3 is made up of 17 amino acids. Germline V gene lookup returns CDR1 SGHRS and CDR2 YFSETQ. The CDR3 DNA reads TGCGCCAGCAGCTCATCTTTCGATCCAGGGGGGAAGTACGAGCAGTACTTC. Amino acids: CASSSSFDPGGKYEQYF. The full variable domain, its missing parts supplied by reference TRBV5-1 and TRBJ2-7, is KAGVTQTPRYLIKTRGQQVTLSCSPISGHRSVSWYQQTPGQGLQFLFEYFSETQRNKGNFPGRFSGRQFSNSRSEMNVSTLELGDSALYLCASSSSFDPGGKYEQYFGPGTRLTVT.

The genes are TRBV18 and TRBJ2-5; D may be TRBD1 (6 bases). CDR1 and CDR2 (germline): KGHSH, LQKENI. The CDR3 extends over 13 amino acids. V was cut by 3 bases and J by 6 bases, with 11 bases left in between. Here the CDR3 reads CASSPGQRQTQYF. DNA of the CDR3: TGTGCCAGCTCACCTGGACAGAGACAGACCCAGTACTTC.

For the CDR3, the DNA is TGTGCCAGCAGCCAGGGGGGCCGGAACACTGAAGCTTTCTTT. It translates to CASSQGGRNTEAFF. This chain connects TRBV6-5 to TRBJ1-1, with 7 positions matching TRBD1. With V trimmed by 6 bases and J by 1 base, 5 bases remained unmatched. This CDR3 has 14 amino acids. CDR1 is MNHEY, CDR2 SVGAGI, per germline.

This chain uses TRBV7-9 with TRBJ2-7, with TRBD1 matching 10 bases. The V gene end was trimmed by 5 bases and the J gene end by 1 base; junction bases not matched to a gene: 5. This CDR3 spans 15 amino acids. Germline V lookup: CDR1 SEHNR, CDR2 FQNEAQ (reference sequence). CDR3 DNA: TGTGCCAGCAGCGTAGGACAGGGGGGGTCCTACGAGCAGTACTTC. This gives the protein CASSVGQGGSYEQYF.